This T cell receptor (beta chain) was recorded in a study of vaccination and CD4 T cells after COVID-19. On the study more broadly: Every participant was given two doses of BNT162b2 or mRNA-1273 vaccine. A CEFX pool, an HIV-1 Nef pool, or no peptide went to control cultures.

Treatment reported: roughly 10-day PBMC culture with coronavirus spike peptide pools or control peptides (ViraFEST assay). Antigen-specific T cells were expanded with peptide pools by ViraFEST, and TCRs were then sequenced. With the Oncomine TCR Beta short-read assay, DNA from cultured CD4+ T cells was sequenced. Genomic DNA was taken out of cultured CD4+ T cells by extraction. TCRdb fed the PCR reads into MiXCR, producing one record per CDR3 protein. The repertoire has about 17,000 distinct CDR3 sequences, roughly 65% of them found once; the top ten carry about 16%. As to this clonotype: Its target is not known.

The sequencing sample was made of CD4+ T cells from blood, cultured in vitro. The sequence was obtained from a human donor who had recovered from COVID-19.

As DNA, the CDR3 is TGTGCCAGCAGCCAGGGGGCCAGCTACGAGCAGTACTTC. It codes for CASSQGASYEQYF. The chain joins TRBV6-1 to TRBJ2-7; 8 bases are shared with TRBD1. The germline V gene has CDR1 MNHNS and CDR2 SASEGT. Trimming took 6 bases from V and 3 from J; bases not matched to a gene: 4. This CDR3 spans 13 amino acids.